These T cell receptor beta chains were read from a single sample in a study of T cells in localized non-small cell lung cancer. Method: immunoSEQ multiplex PCR; TCRdb's copy keeps in-frame clones and lacks some. The sample lists 25,000 to 30,000 clones; approximately 90% were seen once. The material sequenced was peripheral blood, taken before any cancer treatment. Receptors were obtained from a female donor of 60 years or more with stage I lung adenocarcinoma. CDR3s include the opening cysteine and the closing phenylalanine or tryptophan. Fields, in order: CDR3 DNA, CDR3 protein, clone size, V gene, D gene, J gene. The D gene is left open where the match is weak. For some rows the clone size is stated as once, few or many, or as a class when expanded; others skip it.

cdr3_nt: TGCGCCAGCAGCCCCGAAGGGACACTGGGCTACACCTTC; cdr3_aa: CASSPEGTLGYTF; clone_size: .; v_call: TRBV4-1; d_call: .; j_call: TRBJ1-2
cdr3_nt: TGTGCCAGCAGCCAATCCGGGGCGATTGGCTATGGCTACACCTTC; cdr3_aa: CASSQSGAIGYGYTF; clone_size: .; v_call: TRBV14; d_call: .; j_call: TRBJ1-2
cdr3_nt: TGTGCCAGCAGTAAAGACAGCAATCAGCCCCAGCATTTT; cdr3_aa: CASSKDSNQPQHF; clone_size: .; v_call: TRBV5-5; d_call: .; j_call: TRBJ1-5
cdr3_nt: TGTGCCAGCAGCACTCAAGGGGTCACCGGGGAGCTGTTTTTT; cdr3_aa: CASSTQGVTGELFF; clone_size: .; v_call: TRBV7-3; d_call: .; j_call: TRBJ2-2
cdr3_nt: TGCGCCAGCAGCCCCAGGGGTGGGATCGCGGGCAATCAGCCCCAGCATTTT; cdr3_aa: CASSPRGGIAGNQPQHF; clone_size: .; v_call: TRBV4-1; d_call: .; j_call: TRBJ1-5
cdr3_nt: TGTGCCAGCAGCTTAGCGGACAGGCCGAATTCACCCCTCCACTTT; cdr3_aa: CASSLADRPNSPLHF; clone_size: few; v_call: TRBV7-2; d_call: TRBD1; j_call: TRBJ1-6
cdr3_nt: TGTGCCAGCAGTGAAGTCGCGACAGGGGGTCCAGATACGCAGTATTTT; cdr3_aa: CASSEVATGGPDTQYF; clone_size: .; v_call: TRBV6-1; d_call: TRBD1; j_call: TRBJ2-3
cdr3_nt: TGTGCCAGCAGCGTAACCGATGAGGTTCGCGCAGATACGCAGTATTTT; cdr3_aa: CASSVTDEVRADTQYF; clone_size: .; v_call: TRBV9; d_call: .; j_call: TRBJ2-3
cdr3_nt: TGTGCCAGCAGCTTTAACGAGATTCAGCCCCAGCATTTT; cdr3_aa: CASSFNEIQPQHF; clone_size: .; v_call: TRBV7-9; d_call: .; j_call: TRBJ1-5
cdr3_nt: TGTGCCAGCAGTGAAGGCGGGATCACAGATACGCAGTATTTT; cdr3_aa: CASSEGGITDTQYF; clone_size: .; v_call: TRBV2; d_call: .; j_call: TRBJ2-3
cdr3_nt: TGTGCCAGCAGTTTCTCTGGGACAGGGGGATACACCTTC; cdr3_aa: CASSFSGTGGYTF; clone_size: .; v_call: TRBV28; d_call: TRBD1; j_call: TRBJ1-2
cdr3_nt: TGTGCCAGCAGCTTAGGAGGGACTAGGAGCTACGAGCAGTACTTC; cdr3_aa: CASSLGGTRSYEQYF; clone_size: .; v_call: TRBV7-2; d_call: TRBD2; j_call: TRBJ2-7
cdr3_nt: TGTGCCAGCAGTCTTAAGGGGCAGAACTATGGCTACACCTTC; cdr3_aa: CASSLKGQNYGYTF; clone_size: once; v_call: TRBV11-2; d_call: .; j_call: TRBJ1-2
cdr3_nt: TGTGCCAGCACCATGGGGGCTGGAGGACCGAGCGAGCAGTACTTC; cdr3_aa: CASTMGAGGPSEQYF; clone_size: .; v_call: TRBV27; d_call: .; j_call: TRBJ2-7
cdr3_nt: TGTGCCACCGTAAAGAATTCCAACACCGGGGAGCTGTTTTTT; cdr3_aa: CATVKNSNTGELFF; clone_size: .; v_call: TRBV28; d_call: .; j_call: TRBJ2-2
cdr3_nt: TGCGCCAGCAGCTTGACCATTATCGAGAACACTGAAGCTTTCTTT; cdr3_aa: CASSLTIIENTEAFF; clone_size: .; v_call: TRBV5-1; d_call: .; j_call: TRBJ1-1
cdr3_nt: TGTGCCAGCAGCTCAGGGCGGGAGATCTCCTACAATGAGCAGTTCTTC; cdr3_aa: CASSSGREISYNEQFF; clone_size: .; v_call: TRBV5-4; d_call: TRBD2; j_call: TRBJ2-1
cdr3_nt: TGTGCCAGCAGTCGACAGGGTCGGGGCTACACCTTC; cdr3_aa: CASSRQGRGYTF; clone_size: .; v_call: TRBV2; d_call: TRBD1; j_call: TRBJ1-2
cdr3_nt: TGTGCCAGCAGTAACGGACAGGGTATAGAAAAACTGTTTTTT; cdr3_aa: CASSNGQGIEKLFF; clone_size: .; v_call: TRBV28; d_call: TRBD1; j_call: TRBJ1-4
cdr3_nt: TGTGCCAGCAGCTCAATGCTAGCGGGAGGGGAGACCCAGTACTTC; cdr3_aa: CASSSMLAGGETQYF; clone_size: .; v_call: TRBV6-5; d_call: TRBD2; j_call: TRBJ2-5
cdr3_nt: TGTGCCAGCAGTGCCGGGGTGAACACTGAAGCTTTCTTT; cdr3_aa: CASSAGVNTEAFF; clone_size: once; v_call: TRBV6-4; d_call: .; j_call: TRBJ1-1
cdr3_nt: TGTGCCAGCAGCTTCGGTTCCGGAGATACGCAGTATTTT; cdr3_aa: CASSFGSGDTQYF; clone_size: .; v_call: TRBV7-9; d_call: .; j_call: TRBJ2-3
cdr3_nt: TGTGCCAGCAGACCCGCCGGGACAGCTGGTCGGGGCTACACCTTC; cdr3_aa: CASRPAGTAGRGYTF; clone_size: once; v_call: TRBV6-6; d_call: TRBD1; j_call: TRBJ1-2
cdr3_nt: TGTGCCAGCTCACCACCGGGTTTTCCAGATACGCAGTATTTT; cdr3_aa: CASSPPGFPDTQYF; clone_size: .; v_call: TRBV18; d_call: .; j_call: TRBJ2-3
cdr3_nt: TGTGCCAGCGGACAGGGGGCGAGGAACTATGGCTACACCTTC; cdr3_aa: CASGQGARNYGYTF; clone_size: once; v_call: TRBV5-4; d_call: TRBD1; j_call: TRBJ1-2
cdr3_nt: TGTGCCAGCAGCTCAGAAGGACCAACAGTTGCTTTCTTT; cdr3_aa: CASSSEGPTVAFF; clone_size: .; v_call: TRBV5-5; d_call: .; j_call: TRBJ1-1
cdr3_nt: TGTGCCAGCAGCCCGACAGGGGTTGTCGTCACTGAAGCTTTCTTT; cdr3_aa: CASSPTGVVVTEAFF; clone_size: .; v_call: TRBV7-9; d_call: TRBD1; j_call: TRBJ1-1
cdr3_nt: TGTGCCAGCAGCCAAACGGGGTATGAGGAAAACACCATATATTTT; cdr3_aa: CASSQTGYEENTIYF; clone_size: .; v_call: TRBV6-5; d_call: .; j_call: TRBJ1-3
cdr3_nt: TGTGCCAGCAGTTTTTCCGTTGGGTGGGAGACCCAGTACTTC; cdr3_aa: CASSFSVGWETQYF; clone_size: medium-sized; v_call: TRBV28; d_call: .; j_call: TRBJ2-5
cdr3_nt: TGTGCCAGCACCCAGGGGAACGAGCAGTACTTC; cdr3_aa: CASTQGNEQYF; clone_size: .; v_call: TRBV18; d_call: .; j_call: TRBJ2-7
cdr3_nt: TGTGCCAGCAGACAAAGGCGGACGGCAGGAGTAGGGGAAAAACTGTTTTTT; cdr3_aa: CASRQRRTAGVGEKLFF; clone_size: .; v_call: TRBV27; d_call: .; j_call: TRBJ1-4
cdr3_nt: TGTGCCAGCAGCTTGTCTATAGGGGAGCTGTTTTTT; cdr3_aa: CASSLSIGELFF; clone_size: .; v_call: TRBV11-1; d_call: .; j_call: TRBJ2-2
cdr3_nt: TGTGCCAGCAGCTGGCGGGGAGCGGGAGTTGATACGCAGTATTTT; cdr3_aa: CASSWRGAGVDTQYF; clone_size: .; v_call: TRBV7-8; d_call: TRBD2; j_call: TRBJ2-3
cdr3_nt: TGTGCCAGCAGCTTATACGCTCAGCCCCAGCATTTT; cdr3_aa: CASSLYAQPQHF; clone_size: .; v_call: TRBV7-2; d_call: .; j_call: TRBJ1-5
cdr3_nt: TGTGCCAGCAGCAGTTGGACGGATCAAGAGCAGTACTTC; cdr3_aa: CASSSWTDQEQYF; clone_size: .; v_call: TRBV7-9; d_call: .; j_call: TRBJ2-7
cdr3_nt: TGTGCCAGCAGTTTTTCGGGGACAAATTCACCCCTCCACTTT; cdr3_aa: CASSFSGTNSPLHF; clone_size: once; v_call: TRBV28; d_call: .; j_call: TRBJ1-6
cdr3_nt: TGTGCCAGCAGGCAACAAATCTCCTACGAGCAGTACTTC; cdr3_aa: CASRQQISYEQYF; clone_size: .; v_call: TRBV6-5; d_call: .; j_call: TRBJ2-7
cdr3_nt: TGCGCCAGCAGCCCCCAAATCGGGGGAGGGGAAGAGACCCAGTACTTC; cdr3_aa: CASSPQIGGGEETQYF; clone_size: once; v_call: TRBV5-1; d_call: TRBD2; j_call: TRBJ2-5
cdr3_nt: TGTGCCAGCAGCCTAGTACCGGGGGACACCGGGGAGCTGTTTTTT; cdr3_aa: CASSLVPGDTGELFF; clone_size: .; v_call: TRBV9; d_call: .; j_call: TRBJ2-2
cdr3_nt: TGTGCCAGCAGCTCGGGACAGGGAAGAGGCGGAGGAGGAAACATTCAGTACTTC; cdr3_aa: CASSSGQGRGGGGNIQYF; clone_size: .; v_call: TRBV14; d_call: TRBD1; j_call: TRBJ2-4
cdr3_nt: TGCGCCAGCAGCCTGCCCCGGGACAGGGGGCGAGATACGCAGTATTTT; cdr3_aa: CASSLPRDRGRDTQYF; clone_size: .; v_call: TRBV5-1; d_call: TRBD1; j_call: TRBJ2-3
cdr3_nt: TGTGCCAGCAGCACCCAGGGACAACTTGAAGCTTTCTTT; cdr3_aa: CASSTQGQLEAFF; clone_size: once; v_call: TRBV4-2; d_call: .; j_call: TRBJ1-1
cdr3_nt: TGTGCCAGCAGCCGATACCGGGACAACTATGGCTACACCTTC; cdr3_aa: CASSRYRDNYGYTF; clone_size: .; v_call: TRBV6-5; d_call: .; j_call: TRBJ1-2